A single sample gave rise to the 24 T cell receptor beta chains below, sequenced in a study of blood T cells in healthy people across ages. The authors ran a second PCR of 7 to 11 cycles using a sample-barcoded 5' primer and a J-beta primer mix. From the 5' RACE reads, TCRdb called clonotypes with MiXCR, one entry per CDR3 protein. The table has around 940,000 distinct CDR3 sequences, roughly 50% seen once. What was sequenced was blood. All receptors come from an older woman in good health.

This rearrangement joins TRBV20-1 to TRBJ2-3, with D hard to call. Germline V gene data show CDR1 as DFQATT and CDR2 as SNEGSKA (reference sequence). Trimming cost V 0 bases and J 0 bases, with 10 bases left between them. This CDR3 spans 15 amino acids. CDR3 sequence: CSARDQLPSTDTQYF. Written as DNA, the CDR3 is TGCAGTGCTAGAGATCAACTCCCTAGCACAGATACGCAGTATTTT.

The genes are TRBV3-1 and TRBJ2-3, with 14 bases aligning to TRBD2. Germline V gives CDR1 LGHDT, CDR2 YNNKEL (reference sequence). The CDR3 spans 19 residues. V trimming: 4 bases; J trimming: 1 base; junction bases outside the gene matches: 10. The chain's CDR3 is CASSPTGTSGRGGTDTQYF. In nucleotides, the CDR3 is TGTGCCAGCAGCCCGACTGGGACTAGCGGGAGAGGGGGCACAGATACGCAGTATTTT.

The gene calls are TRBV10-3 and TRBJ2-5, with 10 bases lining up with TRBD2. Germline CDR1 and CDR2: ENHRY and SYGVKD. The ends lost 5 bases at V and 2 bases at J; junction bases unmatched: 5. CDR3 length: 15 residues. The CDR3: CAISSGLAAQETQYF. The CDR3 DNA reads as TGTGCCATCAGTTCCGGACTAGCGGCACAAGAGACCCAGTACTTC.

This clonotype has more than one count but fewer than ten. This chain uses TRBV4-1 with TRBJ1-2; maybe TRBD1 (5 bases). The V gene lost 4 bases and the J gene lost 8 bases, with 17 bases spanning the gap. There are 14 residues in the CDR3. Germline V gene sequence: CDR1 MGHRA, CDR2 YSYEKL. The CDR3 reads CASSRVGRGEGYTF. CDR3 DNA: TGCGCCAGCAGCCGAGTCGGGCGGGGCGAGGGCTACACCTTC.

The gene calls are TRBV7-2 and TRBJ1-4, with D possibly TRBD1 on 6 matching bases. The CDR3 sequence is 13 residues long. V was shortened by 6 bases and J by 8 bases, with 13 bases between the two germline ends. Germline CDR1 SGHTA, CDR2 FQGNSA. This CDR3 reads CASSGGRGEKLFF. The CDR3 DNA follows: TGTGCCAGCAGTGGGGGCCGAGGAGAAAAACTGTTTTTT.

This chain links TRBV29-1 with TRBJ2-7, with 8 bases matching TRBD1. After removal of 7 bases from V and 3 bases from J, the junction contained 8 bases not matched to a gene. The CDR3 extends over 13 amino acids. Germline loops: CDR1 SQVTM, CDR2 ANQGSEA. The CDR3 bases are TGCAGCGCAAAAGGGGACAGGTACTACGAGCAGTACTTC. Protein product: CSAKGDRYYEQYF.

The CDR3 DNA sequence: TGTGCCAGCACACCGGGGACAGGGGGCCTCATTCAGTACTTC. Residues: CASTPGTGGLIQYF. The chain is built from TRBV7-9 and TRBJ2-5; 12 positions match TRBD1. The J call is uncertain, as TRBJ2-4 better fits the DNA end. The CDR3 sequence is 14 residues long. Per germline, CDR1 SEHNR and CDR2 FQNEAQ (reference sequence).

The chain joins TRBV29-1 to TRBJ1-5; tentatively, D is TRBD1 (5 bases). The V gene lost 5 bases and the J gene lost 4 bases, with 12 bases spanning the gap. The CDR3 is 13 amino acids. Germline lookup yields CDR1 SQVTM and CDR2 ANQGSEA. The CDR3 region is CSVQQELNQPQHF. The DNA of the CDR3 is TGCAGCGTTCAACAGGAACTAAATCAGCCCCAGCATTTT.

In its sample, this clonotype was seen many times. The CDR3 spells CSVDPKLAKGEQYF. As DNA, the CDR3 is TGCAGCGTTGATCCTAAACTAGCCAAGGGTGAGCAGTACTTC. The chain has TRBV29-1 and TRBJ2-5, with a possible D match to TRBD2 (6 bases). The CDR3 consists of 14 residues. Germline V CDR1 and CDR2: SQVTM, ANQGSEA. V was trimmed by 3 bases and J by 11 bases, leaving 22 bases between them.

This clonotype has a handful of counts. This sequence joins TRBV12-3 or TRBV12-4 and TRBJ1-2; D remains unclear. Trimming shortened V by 3 bases and J by 3 bases, and 8 bases separated the two germline ends. CDR3 size: 13 residues. The CDR3 loop reads CASSFVSHYGYTF. The DNA of the CDR3 is TGTGCCAGCAGTTTTGTCAGCCACTATGGCTACACCTTC.

This clonotype appeared a few times. This rearrangement joins TRBV28 to TRBJ2-7, with 7 bases fitting TRBD2. The length of the CDR3 is 10 residues. Germline values: CDR1 MDHEN, CDR2 SYDVKM. This CDR3 is CATGGYEQYF. The CDR3 coding sequence is TGTGCGACGGGGGGCTACGAGCAGTACTTC. The variable domain in full, with the rest retrieved from reference TRBV28 and TRBJ2-7, is DVKVTQSSRYLVKRTGEKVFLECVQDMDHENMFWYRQDPGLGLRLIYFSYDVKMKEKGDIPEGYSVSREKKERFSLILESASTNQTSMYLCATGGYEQYFGPGTRLTVT.

In its sample, this clonotype was seen once. The rearrangement links TRBV24-1 to TRBJ2-7; the D is unclear. The germline gives CDR1 KGHDR, CDR2 SFDVKD. Trimming took 3 bases from V and 2 from J, leaving 7 bases between them. The CDR3 sequence is 13 residues long. The chain's CDR3 is CATSDPNTYEQYF. The CDR3 DNA reads as TGTGCCACCAGTGATCCGAATACCTACGAGCAGTACTTC.

The chain has TRBV28 and TRBJ2-3; TRBD2 aligns across 12 bases. CDR3 length: 14 amino acids. V dropped 11 bases and J dropped 6; count of bases not matched to a gene: 9. The germline V gene has CDR1 MDHEN and CDR2 SYDVKM. The CDR3 is CASSSGREWDTQYF. CDR3 DNA sequence: TGTGCCTCGTCTAGCGGGAGGGAATGGGATACGCAGTATTTT. Full variable domain (outside the CDR3, taken from reference TRBV28 and TRBJ2-3): DVKVTQSSRYLVKRTGEKVFLECVQDMDHENMFWYRQDPGLGLRLIYFSYDVKMKEKGDIPEGYSVSREKKERFSLILESASTNQTSMYLCASSSGREWDTQYFGPGTRLTVL.

The V gene is TRBV20-1, the J gene TRBJ1-2; no clear D. This CDR3 is built from 15 residues. The germline CDR1 and CDR2 sequences are DFQATT and SNEGSKA (reference sequence). Trimming cost V 0 bases and J 3 bases, with 14 bases left between them. CDR3 DNA sequence: TGCAGTGCTAGAGACCCCTCAGATGGAGACTATGGCTACACCTTC. It is translated as CSARDPSDGDYGYTF.

This clonotype turned up a few times. V gene TRBV7-8 combines with J gene TRBJ2-7; possible D gene TRBD2, 7 bases. The V end was cut by 5 bases, the J end by 2 bases, with 16 bases between. Germline lookup yields CDR1 SGHVS and CDR2 FQNEAQ. The CDR3 is 15 residues long. Written as DNA, the CDR3 is TGTGCCAGCAGCCAGGGGAGGGTAGGGCCCTACGAGCAGTACTTC. Protein product: CASSQGRVGPYEQYF.

The table lists this clonotype with a few counts. The chain carries TRBV10-1 and TRBJ2-3; TRBD2 agrees at 7 bases. Germline V gene data show CDR1 as WNHNN and CDR2 as SYGVQD (reference sequence). V gave up 0 bases and J gave up 6 bases; unmatched junction bases: 6. This CDR3 spans 15 amino acids. As DNA, the CDR3 is TGCGCCAGCAGTGAGTCCGGGACTAAGGGTGATACGCAGTATTTT. Its translation is CASSESGTKGDTQYF.

The genes are TRBV27 and TRBJ2-7; TRBD1 is a possible D gene (5 bases). The CDR3 totals 15 residues. Trimming removed 6 bases at V and 3 bases at J, with 18 bases between. Germline assignment: CDR1 MNHEY and CDR2 SMNVEV (reference sequence). CDR3 sequence: CASSPNTGPSYEQYF. CDR3 nucleotides: TGTGCCAGCAGCCCAAATACAGGCCCGAGCTACGAGCAGTACTTC.

This sequence joins TRBV3-1 and TRBJ2-7, with 8 bases matching TRBD1. Germline CDR1 is LGHDT and CDR2 is YNNKEL (reference sequence). The ends lost 4 bases at V and 5 bases at J; junction bases unmatched: 10. The CDR3 runs 15 residues. The CDR3 loop is CASSLRRTGINEQYF. For the CDR3, the DNA is TGTGCCAGCAGCCTGAGACGGACAGGGATCAACGAGCAGTACTTC.

This clonotype turned up a few times. This CDR3 is CASSQVLNSPLHF. The CDR3 DNA follows: TGCGCCAGCAGCCAAGTACTGAATTCACCCCTCCACTTT. The chain has TRBV4-1 and TRBJ1-6, with D unresolved. V was shortened by 1 base and J by 7 bases, with 5 bases between the two germline ends. This CDR3 contains 13 residues. The germline V gene encodes CDR1 MGHRA and CDR2 YSYEKL.

This clonotype was observed a few times. This chain connects TRBV20-1 to TRBJ2-1, with 11 bases matching TRBD2. From germline, CDR1 is DFQATT and CDR2 SNEGSKA (reference sequence). This CDR3 spans 14 amino acids. V shed 7 bases, J shed 7 bases, and the junction held 9 bases outside the gene matches. CDR3 residues: CSDLTSGSLNEQFF. The CDR3 nucleotides read TGCAGTGACCTAACTAGCGGGAGTCTGAATGAGCAGTTCTTC.

This clonotype was recorded a few times. This chain joins TRBV12-3 or TRBV12-4 and TRBJ2-2; D ambiguous. The CDR3 totals 12 residues. Between the trimmed V and J ends, which lost 3 bases and 6 bases, there was a span of 5 bases. Here the CDR3 DNA reads TGTGCCAGCAGTTTGTTGGCCGGGGAGCTGTTTTTT. Translation gives CASSLLAGELFF.

The rearrangement links TRBV29-1 to TRBJ2-1; the match to TRBD2 covers 10 bases. CDR1 and CDR2 (germline): SQVTM, ANQGSEA. The J segment lost 8 bases and the V segment lost 4 bases, leaving 8 bases of the junction unmatched. CDR3 length: 14 residues. The CDR3, as DNA: TGCAGCGTTGTCGTAGCTAGCGGGAGCGATGAGCAGTTCTTC. Amino acids: CSVVVASGSDEQFF.

This sequence joins TRBV15 and TRBJ2-7; 12 nucleotides agree with TRBD2. The germline gives CDR1 LNHNV, CDR2 YYDKDF (reference sequence). Unmatched junction bases numbered 10, after V lost 6 bases and J lost 7 bases. The CDR3 sequence is 15 residues long. The chain's CDR3 is CATRLRTSGNNEQYF. In DNA form, the CDR3 reads TGTGCCACCAGACTTAGGACTAGCGGGAACAATGAGCAGTACTTC.

The rearrangement joins TRBV6-6 to TRBJ2-5; D is ambiguous. The tail of the sequence fits TRBJ2-7 better, so the J call may be wrong. Per germline, CDR1 MNHNY and CDR2 SVGAGI (reference sequence). CDR3 size: 13 residues. CDR3 sequence: CASSYGIGYEQYF. CDR3 DNA sequence: TGTGCCAGCAGTTACGGTATCGGGTACGAGCAGTACTTC.